One and the same sample provided the 28 T cell receptor beta chains below, sequenced in a study of PD-L1 blockade in urothelial cancer. The method was immunoSEQ multiplex PCR; TCRdb's version includes in-frame clones alone and lacks a portion of them. The sample has 90,000 or so clones, approximately 88% seen once; the top ten hold 0.85% to 1%. Time point of the sample: pretreatment peripheral blood. Sequenced here: PBMCs, sampled around atezolizumab (anti-PD-L1) treatment. The source is an elderly woman with urothelial cancer.

The V call is TRBV5-4, the J call TRBJ2-7; 8 nucleotides line up with TRBD1. J gave up 5 bases and V 4 bases, and 8 bases lay outside the gene matches. CDR1 and CDR2 (germline): SGHNT, YYREEE (reference sequence). CDR3 length equals 14 residues. The DNA for the CDR3 is TGTGCCAGCAGCCCGGGACAGGCCCCCAACGAGCAGTACTTC. It is translated as CASSPGQAPNEQYF.

Of note for this clone: One end of the junction does not line up with germline, which may come from a read error. The V and J genes are TRBV18 and TRBJ1-2, with a weak D call TRBD1 (6 bases). Per germline, CDR1 KGHSH and CDR2 LQKENI. The CDR3 is 12 amino acids. The CDR3 region is CASSPDTRDTPF. In nucleotides, the CDR3 is TGTGCCAGCTCACCCGATACCCGGGACACCCCTTTC.

The rearrangement joins TRBV7-3 to TRBJ1-1, with D unclear. Germline V gives CDR1 SGHTA, CDR2 FQGTGA. With 4 bases removed from V and 1 base from J, the gap between germline ends came to 13 bases. This CDR3 comprises 15 residues. The CDR3 sequence: CASSSGGPSNTEAFF. CDR3 DNA: TGTGCCAGCAGCTCTGGAGGTCCTTCGAACACTGAAGCTTTCTTT.

The rearrangement links TRBV28 to TRBJ2-3; TRBD2 matches 12 bases. V lost 11 bases and J lost 5; bases outside the gene matches: 8. CDR1 and CDR2 from the germline V gene are MDHEN and SYDVKM. The CDR3 has 14 residues. CDR3: CAHRLAGERDTQYF. For the CDR3, the DNA is TGTGCCCACCGACTAGCGGGAGAACGAGATACGCAGTATTTT.

The chain couples TRBV11-2 to TRBJ2-7, with 10 nucleotides matching TRBD2. The V segment lost 0 bases and the J segment 5 bases; nucleotides outside the gene matches: 4. The CDR3 runs to 15 residues. From germline, CDR1 is SGHAT and CDR2 FQNNGV. In DNA form, the CDR3 reads TGTGCCAGCAGCTTAGAACTAGCGGGAACAGACGAGCAGTACTTC. Amino acid sequence: CASSLELAGTDEQYF.

This chain uses TRBV5-1 with TRBJ2-3, with 8 bases lining up with TRBD1. The V gene end was trimmed by 4 bases and the J gene end by 1 base; junction bases not matched to a gene: 5. The CDR3 spans 15 residues. Germline V gene sequence: CDR1 SGHRS, CDR2 YFSETQ. This chain's CDR3 is CASSRGTGGTDTQYF. The CDR3 nucleotides are TGCGCCAGCAGCAGAGGGACAGGCGGCACAGATACGCAGTATTTT.

V gene TRBV5-1 combines with J gene TRBJ2-2; unclear D gene. The germline V gene has CDR1 SGHRS and CDR2 YFSETQ. V lost 3 bases and J 3 bases, leaving 12 bases between the germline ends. The CDR3 covers 15 residues. The CDR3 here is CASSSVSPHTGELFF. The DNA of the CDR3 is TGCGCCAGCAGCTCCGTCAGTCCCCACACCGGGGAGCTGTTTTTT. Drawing the rest from reference TRBV5-1 and TRBJ2-2, the complete variable domain is KAGVTQTPRYLIKTRGQQVTLSCSPISGHRSVSWYQQTPGQGLQFLFEYFSETQRNKGNFPGRFSGRQFSNSRSEMNVSTLELGDSALYLCASSSVSPHTGELFFGEGSRLTVL.

This chain links TRBV5-4 with TRBJ2-5; D uncertain. This CDR3 is built from 14 residues. Germline CDR1 is SGHNT and CDR2 is YYREEE (reference sequence). The V end lost 2 bases, the J end lost 5 bases, and 13 bases lay between the germline ends. CDR3 DNA: TGTGCCAGCAGCTTCCCCCACACCCCGGAGACCCAGTACTTC. This translates into CASSFPHTPETQYF.

J is TRBJ2-3 and V is TRBV28; tentatively, D is TRBD1 or TRBD2 (12 bases each). The CDR3 covers 20 residues. The germline V gene encodes CDR1 MDHEN and CDR2 SYDVKM. V lost 4 bases, J lost 5 bases, and 31 bases lay in between. The CDR3 sequence is CASSSSGTGGLAGGLDTQYF. The CDR3, as DNA: TGTGCCAGCAGTTCTTCCGGGACAGGGGGCCTAGCGGGAGGGCTAGATACGCAGTATTTT.

This chain connects TRBV2 to TRBJ2-7; 7 bases fit TRBD1. V trimming: 6 bases; J trimming: 4 bases; junction bases outside the gene matches: 9. The CDR3 sequence is 14 residues long. Germline V lookup: CDR1 SNHLY, CDR2 FYNNEI. CDR3 in amino acids: CASRPGTVDYEQYF. The CDR3 DNA sequence: TGTGCCAGCAGGCCCGGGACAGTTGATTACGAGCAGTACTTC.

The J gene is TRBJ1-3, the V gene TRBV30; 7 bases match TRBD1. Trimming cost V 4 bases and J 4 bases; bases outside gene matches: 4. This CDR3 is 13 amino acids long. CDR1 and CDR2 (germline): GTSNPN, SVGIG (reference sequence). This CDR3 reads CAWIGGGGNTIYF. DNA of the CDR3: TGTGCCTGGATAGGGGGCGGCGGAAACACCATATATTTT.

The rearrangement uses TRBV5-6 and TRBJ1-4, with 7 bases that match TRBD1. The length of the CDR3 is 17 residues. The V gene end was trimmed by 4 bases and the J gene end by 8 bases; junction bases not matched to a gene: 17. CDR1 and CDR2 (germline): SGHDT, YYEEEE. The CDR3, as DNA: TGTGCCAGCAGCCCGGGTAGGGGGCGCCCATTAGGGGAAAAACTGTTTTTT. This translates into CASSPGRGRPLGEKLFF.

The CDR3 sequence: CASSPGQGGGELFF. The DNA for the CDR3 is TGCGCCAGCAGTCCTGGGCAGGGTGGCGGGGAGCTGTTTTTT. The chain links TRBV5-1 to TRBJ2-2, with D possibly matching TRBD1 (5 bases). This CDR3 is 14 amino acids long. Germline V CDR1 and CDR2: SGHRS, YFSETQ. V shed 5 bases and J shed 7 bases, with 15 bases lying between them.

V gene TRBV14 combines with J gene TRBJ2-1; 8 bases are shared with TRBD2. The V segment lost 4 bases and the J segment 7 bases; nucleotides outside the gene matches: 12. Germline assignment: CDR1 SGHDN and CDR2 FVKESK. The CDR3 runs to 16 residues. CDR3 DNA: TGTGCCAGCAGCCGACAGCTTGGACTAGCCGAGAATGAGCAGTTCTTC. Its translation: CASSRQLGLAENEQFF.

The rearrangement links TRBV2 to TRBJ2-5; 9 bases agree with TRBD2. The ends lost 5 bases at V and 4 bases at J; junction bases unmatched: 8. The germline CDR1 and CDR2 sequences are SNHLY and FYNNEI. The CDR3 contains 15 residues. In DNA, the CDR3 is TGTGCCAGCAGTCGTAGAGCGGGGGGAGGAGAGACCCAGTACTTC. Residues: CASSRRAGGGETQYF. The full variable domain, completed using reference TRBV2 and TRBJ2-5, is EPEVTQTPSHQVTQMGQEVILRCVPISNHLYFYWYRQILGQKVEFLVSFYNNEISEKSEIFDDQFSVERPDGSNFTLKIRSTKLEDSAMYFCASSRRAGGGETQYFGPGTRLLVL.

The chain links TRBV5-1 to TRBJ2-7; the D gene is possibly TRBD2 (6 bases). V was clipped by 4 bases and J by 0 bases, with 11 bases between them. Germline V gives CDR1 SGHRS, CDR2 YFSETQ. The CDR3 length is 14 residues. In nucleotides, the CDR3 is TGCGCCAGCAGCGCGGGACCTAGCTCCTACGAGCAGTACTTC. Its translation is CASSAGPSSYEQYF.

The V gene is TRBV28, the J gene TRBJ1-1, with no clear D. V was pared by 1 base and J by 4 bases, with 7 bases between. This CDR3 is 13 amino acids long. CDR1 and CDR2 from the germline V gene are MDHEN and SYDVKM. The CDR3 DNA reads as TGTGCCAGCAGTTTATCGGGAGCCACTGAAGCTTTCTTT. Encoded protein: CASSLSGATEAFF.

This chain joins TRBV19 and TRBJ1-2; TRBD1 is a possible D gene (6 bases). Between the trimmed V and J ends, which lost 6 bases and 8 bases, there was a span of 16 bases. Germline values: CDR1 LNHDA, CDR2 SQIVND (reference sequence). The CDR3 covers 13 residues. CDR3: CASSMGNREGYTF. In DNA form, the CDR3 reads TGTGCCAGTAGCATGGGTAACAGGGAAGGCTACACCTTC.

The CDR3 bases are TGTGCCAGCAGCCAGCTGGGGAGGGACGGCTATGGCTACACCTTC. Protein sequence: CASSQLGRDGYGYTF. The chain has TRBV6-6 and TRBJ1-2, with D possibly being TRBD1 (5 bases). V lost 6 bases and J 4 bases, leaving 18 bases between the germline ends. The CDR3 extends over 15 amino acids. Germline CDR1 and CDR2: MNHNY and SVGAGI (reference sequence).

The V and J genes are TRBV7-2 and TRBJ1-2; no clear D. Germline CDR1 SGHTA, CDR2 FQGNSA. Trimming shortened V by 3 bases and J by 4 bases, and 12 bases separated the two germline ends. The CDR3 extends over 14 amino acids. The CDR3 spells CASSFMAAGYGYTF. Here the CDR3 DNA reads TGTGCCAGCAGCTTTATGGCGGCGGGCTATGGCTACACCTTC.

V and J are TRBV28 and TRBJ2-7; 7 bases line up with TRBD1. The V segment lost 7 bases and the J segment 3 bases; nucleotides outside the gene matches: 6. Germline CDR1 reads MDHEN; CDR2 reads SYDVKM. The CDR3 spans 13 residues. CDR3 nucleotides: TGTGCCAGCACAGGGACAGTTAGCTACGAGCAGTACTTC. Translated: CASTGTVSYEQYF.

This clone was detected only once. The genes are TRBV7-8 and TRBJ2-5, with 7 positions matching TRBD2. V trimming: 1 base; J trimming: 5 bases; junction bases outside the gene matches: 10. Germline CDR1 reads SGHVS; CDR2 reads FQNEAQ. The CDR3 runs 16 residues. The CDR3 DNA follows: TGTGCCAGCAGCTTAGTTAAGACCAGGCGGGAGGAGACCCAGTACTTC. Its translation: CASSLVKTRREETQYF.

The J gene is TRBJ2-3, the V gene TRBV27; 12 positions match TRBD2. The CDR3 consists of 15 residues. V lost 4 bases and J lost 5; bases outside the gene matches: 4. CDR1 is MNHEY, CDR2 SMNVEV, per germline (reference sequence). CDR3 sequence reads: CASSYLAGGGDTQYF. The CDR3 coding sequence is TGTGCCAGCAGTTACCTAGCGGGAGGGGGAGATACGCAGTATTTT.

The chain has TRBV10-1 and TRBJ2-5, with 7 bases identical to TRBD2. This CDR3 comprises 17 residues. From germline, CDR1 is WNHNN and CDR2 SYGVQD (reference sequence). V trimming: 3 bases; J trimming: 4 bases; junction bases outside the gene matches: 14. The CDR3 DNA is TGCGCCAGCAGTGACAGGACGACGGGCGGGAGTCGAGAGACCCAGTACTTC. It yields the protein CASSDRTTGGSRETQYF.

The chain carries TRBV7-3 and TRBJ2-3; D gene ambiguous. The V end lost 5 bases, the J end lost 2 bases, and 11 bases lay between the germline ends. The CDR3 runs to 14 residues. Germline CDR1 reads SGHTA; CDR2 reads FQGTGA. CDR3 bases: TGTGCCAGCAGCACCTGGGCCAACACAGATACGCAGTATTTT. Translation gives CASSTWANTDTQYF.

This clone was observed a single time. The chain uses TRBV9 and TRBJ1-3; D not certain. The V end was cut by 0 bases, the J end by 0 bases, with 10 bases between. Germline V CDR1 and CDR2: SGDLS, YYNGEE. The CDR3 extends over 16 amino acids. DNA of the CDR3: TGTGCCAGCAGCGTAGCTCGGCGGTCCTCTGGAAACACCATATATTTT. Its translation is CASSVARRSSGNTIYF.

CDR3 coding DNA: TGTGCCAGCAGCTTGGCCCCAGGGAACACCGGGGAGCTGTTTTTT. It specifies CASSLAPGNTGELFF. The rearrangement links TRBV5-4 to TRBJ2-2; D gene ambiguous. The germline V gene encodes CDR1 SGHNT and CDR2 YYREEE (reference sequence). The CDR3 consists of 15 residues. V was clipped by 0 bases and J by 1 base, with 7 bases between them.

This sequence joins TRBV28 and TRBJ1-5; the D gene is possibly TRBD1 (6 bases). This CDR3 comprises 16 residues. In germline, CDR1 is MDHEN, CDR2 SYDVKM. V lost 3 bases and J lost 2, with 14 bases in between. The CDR3 here is CASSFGGRGGNQPQHF. The DNA of the CDR3 is TGTGCCAGCAGTTTCGGGGGGCGCGGCGGCAATCAGCCCCAGCATTTT. Full variable domain (outside the CDR3, taken from reference TRBV28 and TRBJ1-5): DVKVTQSSRYLVKRTGEKVFLECVQDMDHENMFWYRQDPGLGLRLIYFSYDVKMKEKGDIPEGYSVSREKKERFSLILESASTNQTSMYLCASSFGGRGGNQPQHFGDGTRLSIL.